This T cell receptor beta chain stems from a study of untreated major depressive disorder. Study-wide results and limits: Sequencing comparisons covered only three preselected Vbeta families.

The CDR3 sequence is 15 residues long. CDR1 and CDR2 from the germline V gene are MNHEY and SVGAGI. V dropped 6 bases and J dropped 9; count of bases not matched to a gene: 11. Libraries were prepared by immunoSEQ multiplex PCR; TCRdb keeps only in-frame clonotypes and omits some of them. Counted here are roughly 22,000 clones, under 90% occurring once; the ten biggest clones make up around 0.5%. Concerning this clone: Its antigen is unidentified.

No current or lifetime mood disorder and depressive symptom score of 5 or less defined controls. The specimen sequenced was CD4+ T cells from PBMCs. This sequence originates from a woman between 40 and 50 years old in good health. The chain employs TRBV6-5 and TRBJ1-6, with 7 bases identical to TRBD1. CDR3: CASSTTGTATSPLHF. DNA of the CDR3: TGTGCCAGCAGCACAACCGGGACAGCCACTTCACCCCTCCACTTT.